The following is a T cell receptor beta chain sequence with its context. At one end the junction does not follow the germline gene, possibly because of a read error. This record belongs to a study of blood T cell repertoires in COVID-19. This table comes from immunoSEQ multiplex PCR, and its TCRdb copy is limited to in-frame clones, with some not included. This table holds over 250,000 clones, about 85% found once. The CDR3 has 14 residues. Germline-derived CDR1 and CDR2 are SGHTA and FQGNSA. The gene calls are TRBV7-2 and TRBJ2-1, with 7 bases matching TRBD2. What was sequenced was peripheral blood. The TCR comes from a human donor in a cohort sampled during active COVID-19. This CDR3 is CASSLAEGWNEQFF. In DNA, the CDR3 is TGTGCCAGCAGCCTAGCGGAGGGTTGGAATGAGCAGTTCTTC.